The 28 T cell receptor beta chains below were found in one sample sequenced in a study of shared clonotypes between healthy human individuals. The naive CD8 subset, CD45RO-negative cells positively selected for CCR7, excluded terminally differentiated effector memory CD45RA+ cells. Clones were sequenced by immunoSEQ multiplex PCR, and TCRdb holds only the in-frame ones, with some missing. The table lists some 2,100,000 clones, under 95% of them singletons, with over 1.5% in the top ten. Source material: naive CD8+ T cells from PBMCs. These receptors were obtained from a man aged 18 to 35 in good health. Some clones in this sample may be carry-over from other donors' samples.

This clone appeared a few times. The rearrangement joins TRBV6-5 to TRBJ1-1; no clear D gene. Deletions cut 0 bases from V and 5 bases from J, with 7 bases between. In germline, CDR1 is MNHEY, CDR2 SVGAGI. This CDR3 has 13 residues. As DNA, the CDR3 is TGTGCCAGCAGTTACTCTTCTCGAACTGAAGCTTTCTTT. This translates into CASSYSSRTEAFF.

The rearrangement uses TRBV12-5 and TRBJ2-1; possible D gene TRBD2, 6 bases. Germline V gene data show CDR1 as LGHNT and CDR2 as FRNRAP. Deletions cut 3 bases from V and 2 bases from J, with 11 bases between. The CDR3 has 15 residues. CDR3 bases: TGTGCTAGTGGTTTCGGGACTTCGGCCTACAATGAGCAGTTCTTC. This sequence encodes CASGFGTSAYNEQFF.

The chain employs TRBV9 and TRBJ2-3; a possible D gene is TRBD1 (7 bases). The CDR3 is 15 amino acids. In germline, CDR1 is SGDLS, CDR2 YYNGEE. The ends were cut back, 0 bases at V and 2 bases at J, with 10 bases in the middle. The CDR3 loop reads CASSVGRGLTDTQYF. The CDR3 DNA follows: TGTGCCAGCAGCGTAGGGAGGGGGCTCACAGATACGCAGTATTTT.

For the CDR3, the DNA is TGTGCCAGCAGCCTATTACGTAGCGGGTACCAAGAGACCCAGTACTTC. Protein sequence: CASSLLRSGYQETQYF. The chain carries TRBV11-2 and TRBJ2-5; 7 bases map to TRBD2. Germline V gene sequence: CDR1 SGHAT, CDR2 FQNNGV. There are 16 residues in the CDR3. With V trimmed by 5 bases and J by 0 bases, 9 bases remained unmatched.

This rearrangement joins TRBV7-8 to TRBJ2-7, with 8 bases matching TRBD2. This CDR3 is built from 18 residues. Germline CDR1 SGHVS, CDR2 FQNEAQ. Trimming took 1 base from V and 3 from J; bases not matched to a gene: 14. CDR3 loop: CASSLGLAGSPFIYEQYF. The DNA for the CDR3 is TGTGCCAGCAGCTTAGGGCTAGCGGGTTCCCCCTTCATCTACGAGCAGTACTTC.

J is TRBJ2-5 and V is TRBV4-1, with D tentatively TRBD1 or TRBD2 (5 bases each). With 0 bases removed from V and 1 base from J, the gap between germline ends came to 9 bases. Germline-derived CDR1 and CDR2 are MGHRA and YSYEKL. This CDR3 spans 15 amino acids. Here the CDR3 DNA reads TGCGCCAGCAGCCAAGAGAGGGACCTCCAAGAGACCCAGTACTTC. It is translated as CASSQERDLQETQYF.

The DNA for the CDR3 is TGTGCCAGCAGTTTAGTTGGGCCCGGCACCGGGGAGCTGTTTTTT. As protein: CASSLVGPGTGELFF. This chain links TRBV27 with TRBJ2-2; no clear D. The germline gives CDR1 MNHEY, CDR2 SMNVEV (reference sequence). Trimming shortened V by 2 bases and J by 4 bases, and 11 bases separated the two germline ends. The CDR3 runs 15 residues.

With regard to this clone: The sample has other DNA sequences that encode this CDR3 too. For the CDR3, the DNA is TGTGCCAGCAGTTACGGGGTTAGCTCTGGAAACACCATATATTTT. Protein: CASSYGVSSGNTIYF. V is TRBV6-6 and J is TRBJ1-3; D gene unclear. Trimming removed 2 bases at V and 0 bases at J, with 8 bases between. The length of the CDR3 is 15 residues. CDR1 and CDR2 from the germline V gene are MNHNY and SVGAGI (reference sequence).

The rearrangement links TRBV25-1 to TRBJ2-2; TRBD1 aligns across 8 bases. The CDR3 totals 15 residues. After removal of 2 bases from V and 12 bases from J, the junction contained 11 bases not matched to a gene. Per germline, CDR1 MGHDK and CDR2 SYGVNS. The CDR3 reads CASSEGTLRTGKLFF. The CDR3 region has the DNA TGTGCCAGCAGTGAAGGGACACTGAGGACAGGGAAGCTGTTTTTT.

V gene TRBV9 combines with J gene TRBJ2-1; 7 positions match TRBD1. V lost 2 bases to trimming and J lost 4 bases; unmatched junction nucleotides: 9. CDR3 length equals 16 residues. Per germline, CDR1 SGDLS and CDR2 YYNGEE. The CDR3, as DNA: TGTGCCAGCAGCGTGGGCTTGGGACAGTCTTACAATGAGCAGTTCTTC. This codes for CASSVGLGQSYNEQFF.

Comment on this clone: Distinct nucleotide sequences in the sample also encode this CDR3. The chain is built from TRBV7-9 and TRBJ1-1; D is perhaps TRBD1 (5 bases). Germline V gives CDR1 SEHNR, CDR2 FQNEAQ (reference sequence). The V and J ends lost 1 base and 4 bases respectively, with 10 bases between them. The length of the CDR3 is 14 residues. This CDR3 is CASSLVGQGTEAFF. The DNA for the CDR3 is TGTGCCAGCAGCTTAGTAGGGCAGGGCACTGAAGCTTTCTTT.

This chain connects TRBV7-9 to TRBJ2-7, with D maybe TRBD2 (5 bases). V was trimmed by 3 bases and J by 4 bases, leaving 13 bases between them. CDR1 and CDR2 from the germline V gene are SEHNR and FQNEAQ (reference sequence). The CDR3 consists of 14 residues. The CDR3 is CASSLLANFYEQYF. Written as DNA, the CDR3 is TGTGCCAGCAGCTTGTTAGCGAATTTTTACGAGCAGTACTTC.

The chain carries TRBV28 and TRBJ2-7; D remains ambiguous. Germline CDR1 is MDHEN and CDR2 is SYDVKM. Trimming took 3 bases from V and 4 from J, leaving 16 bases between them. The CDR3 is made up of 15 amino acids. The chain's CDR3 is CASSFISSNGYEQYF. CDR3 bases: TGTGCCAGCAGTTTCATCTCCTCCAATGGGTACGAGCAGTACTTC.

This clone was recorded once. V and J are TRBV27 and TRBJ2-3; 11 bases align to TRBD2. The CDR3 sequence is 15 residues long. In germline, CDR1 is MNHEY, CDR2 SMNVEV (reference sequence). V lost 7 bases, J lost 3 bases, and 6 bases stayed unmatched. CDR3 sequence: CASTLAGVFTDTQYF. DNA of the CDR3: TGTGCCAGCACACTAGCGGGAGTTTTTACAGATACGCAGTATTTT.

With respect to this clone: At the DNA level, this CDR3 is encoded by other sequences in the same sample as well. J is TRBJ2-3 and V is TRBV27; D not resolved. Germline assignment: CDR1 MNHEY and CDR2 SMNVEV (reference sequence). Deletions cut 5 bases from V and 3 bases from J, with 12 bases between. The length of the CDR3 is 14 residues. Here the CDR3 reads CASSPLLSTDTQYF. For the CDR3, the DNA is TGTGCCAGCAGTCCATTGCTCTCTACAGATACGCAGTATTTT.

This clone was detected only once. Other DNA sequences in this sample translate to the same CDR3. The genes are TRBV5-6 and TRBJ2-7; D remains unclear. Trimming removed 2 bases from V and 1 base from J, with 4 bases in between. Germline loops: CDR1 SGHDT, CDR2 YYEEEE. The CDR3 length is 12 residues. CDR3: CASSFGSYEQYF. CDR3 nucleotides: TGTGCCAGCAGCTTCGGTTCCTACGAGCAGTACTTC.

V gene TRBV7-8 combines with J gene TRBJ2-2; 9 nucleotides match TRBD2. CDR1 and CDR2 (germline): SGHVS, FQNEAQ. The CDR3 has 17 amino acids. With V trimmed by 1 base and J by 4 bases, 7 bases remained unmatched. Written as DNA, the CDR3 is TGTGCCAGCAGCTTAGATGGCGGGAGGGCCGCCACCGGGGAGCTGTTTTTT. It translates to CASSLDGGRAATGELFF.

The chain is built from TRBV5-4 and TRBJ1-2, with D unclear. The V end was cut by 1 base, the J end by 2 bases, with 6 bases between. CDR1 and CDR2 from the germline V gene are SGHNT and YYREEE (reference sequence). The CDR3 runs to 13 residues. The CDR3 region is CASSLNGNYGYTF. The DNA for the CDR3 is TGTGCCAGCAGCTTGAACGGGAACTATGGCTACACCTTC.

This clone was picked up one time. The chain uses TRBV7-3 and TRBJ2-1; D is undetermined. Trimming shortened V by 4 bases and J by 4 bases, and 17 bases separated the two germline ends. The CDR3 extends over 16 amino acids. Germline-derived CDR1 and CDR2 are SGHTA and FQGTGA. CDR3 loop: CASSSTLDVGYNEQFF. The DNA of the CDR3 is TGTGCCAGCAGCTCAACCCTCGATGTGGGGTACAATGAGCAGTTCTTC.

CDR3 sequence reads: CASSPDRSHREQYF. The CDR3 nucleotides are TGCGCCAGCAGCCCCGATAGGAGTCATCGGGAGCAGTACTTC. The gene calls are TRBV4-1 and TRBJ2-7; D not certain. Looked up from germline, CDR1 is MGHRA and CDR2 is YSYEKL. V was trimmed by 4 bases and J by 7 bases, leaving 17 bases between them. The CDR3 totals 14 residues.

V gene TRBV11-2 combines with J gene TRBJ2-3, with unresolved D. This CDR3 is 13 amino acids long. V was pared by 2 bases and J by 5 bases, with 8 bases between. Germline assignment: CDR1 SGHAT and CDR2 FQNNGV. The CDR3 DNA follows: TGTGCCAGCAGCTTAATAGGGCTAGATACGCAGTATTTT. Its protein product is CASSLIGLDTQYF.

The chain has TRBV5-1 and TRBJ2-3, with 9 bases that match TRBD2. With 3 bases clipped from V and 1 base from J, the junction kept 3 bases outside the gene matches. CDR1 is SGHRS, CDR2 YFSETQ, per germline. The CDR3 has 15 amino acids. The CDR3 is CASSSRTSGTDTQYF. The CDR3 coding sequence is TGCGCCAGCAGCTCGCGGACTAGCGGCACAGATACGCAGTATTTT. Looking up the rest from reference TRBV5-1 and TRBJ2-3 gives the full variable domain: KAGVTQTPRYLIKTRGQQVTLSCSPISGHRSVSWYQQTPGQGLQFLFEYFSETQRNKGNFPGRFSGRQFSNSRSEMNVSTLELGDSALYLCASSSRTSGTDTQYFGPGTRLTVL.

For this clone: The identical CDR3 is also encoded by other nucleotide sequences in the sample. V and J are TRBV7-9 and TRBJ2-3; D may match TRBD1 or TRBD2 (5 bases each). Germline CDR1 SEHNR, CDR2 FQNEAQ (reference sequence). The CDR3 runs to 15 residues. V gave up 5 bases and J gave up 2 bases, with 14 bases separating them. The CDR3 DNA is TGTGCCAGCAGCCTTGGACCGGGACCCACAGATACGCAGTATTTT. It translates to CASSLGPGPTDTQYF.

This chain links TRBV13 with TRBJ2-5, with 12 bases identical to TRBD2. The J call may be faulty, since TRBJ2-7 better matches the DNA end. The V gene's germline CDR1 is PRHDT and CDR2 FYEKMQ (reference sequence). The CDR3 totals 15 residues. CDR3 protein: CASSPLAGGPHEQYF. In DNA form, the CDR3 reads TGTGCCAGCAGCCCCCTAGCGGGAGGGCCCCACGAGCAGTACTTC.

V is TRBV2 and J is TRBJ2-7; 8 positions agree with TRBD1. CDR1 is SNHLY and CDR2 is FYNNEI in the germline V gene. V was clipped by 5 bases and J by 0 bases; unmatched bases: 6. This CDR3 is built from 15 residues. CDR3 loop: CASSYRQGSSYEQYF. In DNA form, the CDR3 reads TGTGCCAGCAGTTACCGACAGGGGAGCTCCTACGAGCAGTACTTC.

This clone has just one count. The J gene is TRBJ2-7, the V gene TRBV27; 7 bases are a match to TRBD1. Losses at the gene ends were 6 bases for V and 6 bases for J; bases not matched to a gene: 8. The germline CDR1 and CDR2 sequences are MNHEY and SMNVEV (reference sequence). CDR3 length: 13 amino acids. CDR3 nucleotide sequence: TGTGCCAGCAGCACAATCAGGGGGTCCGAGCAGTACTTC. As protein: CASSTIRGSEQYF.

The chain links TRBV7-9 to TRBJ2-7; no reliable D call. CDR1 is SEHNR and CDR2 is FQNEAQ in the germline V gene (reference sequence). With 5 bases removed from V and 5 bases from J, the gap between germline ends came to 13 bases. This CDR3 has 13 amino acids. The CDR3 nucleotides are TGTGCCAGCAGCGACATTGGAAGGAACGAGCAGTACTTC. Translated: CASSDIGRNEQYF. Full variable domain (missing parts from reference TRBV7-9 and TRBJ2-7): DTGVSQNPRHKITKRGQNVTFRCDPISEHNRLYWYRQTLGQGPEFLTYFQNEAQLEKSRLLSDRFSAERPKGSFSTLEIQRTEQGDSAMYLCASSDIGRNEQYFGPGTRLTVT.

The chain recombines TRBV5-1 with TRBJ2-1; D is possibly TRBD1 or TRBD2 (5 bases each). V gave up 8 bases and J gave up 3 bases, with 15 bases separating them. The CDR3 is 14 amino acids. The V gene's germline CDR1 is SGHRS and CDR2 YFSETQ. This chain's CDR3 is CASAGTESYNEQFF. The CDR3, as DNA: TGCGCCAGTGCCGGGACCGAAAGCTACAATGAGCAGTTCTTC.